A selection of T cell receptor beta chains follows, all from one sample in a study of naive and memory T cell subsets. TCRdb reprocessed the UMI-ligation and nested PCR reads via MiXCR and lists one record per CDR3 protein. The data contain just over 80,000 distinct CDR3 sequences, approximately 10% of them seen just once; the ten biggest clones take up about 1.3%. The sample consisted of naive CD8+ T cells from blood. Every receptor here comes from a human donor in good health. Both conserved end residues are part of each CDR3. D genes are given only for firm matches. Expanded clones get a size class; other rows say once, few or many, or leave the size out.

j_call	v_call	d_call	clone_size	cdr3_aa	cdr3_nt
TRBJ1-1	TRBV12-5	-	few	CASGPSGALGNTEAFF	TGTGCTAGTGGTCCTTCGGGGGCTTTAGGGAACACTGAAGCTTTCTTT
TRBJ2-7	TRBV7-9	TRBD2	-	CASSLLPGGSLLAGVGNEQYF	TGTGCCAGCAGCTTGCTGCCCGGAGGGAGCTTACTAGCGGGAGTCGGGAACGAGCAGTACTTC
TRBJ2-7	TRBV10-3	-	few	CAISDPLAPPDSYEQCF	TGTGCCATCAGTGACCCACTAGCTCCCCCCGATTCCTACGAGCAGTGCTTC
TRBJ1-4	TRBV10-3	TRBD1	-	CAISSPGQGGEKLFF	TGTGCCATCAGTTCACCGGGACAGGGTGGTGAAAAACTGTTTTTT
TRBJ2-1	TRBV29-1	-	few	CSLTSRNEQFF	TGCAGTTTAACTTCACGCAATGAGCAGTTCTTC
TRBJ2-1	TRBV27	TRBD1	few	CASSFSTGGYNEQFF	TGTGCCAGCAGTTTTTCGACAGGGGGCTACAATGAGCAGTTCTTC
TRBJ2-1	TRBV7-9	-	-	CASSFPRLEGDDF	TGTGCCAGCAGCTTTCCTCGACTAGAGGGGGACGATTTC
TRBJ2-7	TRBV4-2	-	many	CASSQDRTEQYF	TGTGCCAGCAGCCAAGATCGGACGGAGCAGTACTTC
TRBJ2-3	TRBV24-1	-	few	CATSAGGSTDTQYF	TGTGCCACCAGTGCTGGCGGAAGCACAGATACGCAGTATTTT
TRBJ1-2	TRBV6-1	-	many	CASTQRLANYGYTF	TGTGCCAGCACTCAACGGTTAGCTAACTATGGCTACACCTTC
TRBJ1-2	TRBV10-3	-	few	CAISESRGANYGYTF	TGTGCCATCAGTGAGTCGAGGGGAGCTAACTATGGCTACACCTTC
TRBJ2-3	TRBV20-1	-	-	CSAQKLLGLADTQYF	TGCAGTGCTCAGAAACTTCTTGGGCTCGCAGATACGCAGTATTTT
TRBJ2-1	TRBV27	-	many	CASSLADTYNEQFF	TGTGCCAGCAGTTTAGCGGATACCTACAATGAGCAGTTCTTC
TRBJ1-6	TRBV4-2	-	once	CASSQDLGTPSLHF	TGTGCCAGCAGCCAAGATCTAGGGACCCCGAGTCTCCACTTT
TRBJ2-1	TRBV19	TRBD2	-	CASNPRGEGDYGNEQFF	TGTGCCAGTAACCCCAGAGGGGAAGGGGACTACGGCAATGAGCAGTTCTTC
TRBJ2-1	TRBV5-5	TRBD2	-	CASSPSSGRGRYEQFF	TGTGCCAGCAGCCCCTCTAGCGGGAGGGGCCGTTATGAGCAGTTCTTC
TRBJ1-1	TRBV11-2	-	many	CASREGGNTEAFF	TGTGCCAGCAGAGAGGGAGGGAACACTGAAGCTTTCTTT
TRBJ1-4	TRBV4-2	TRBD1	-	CASSLQEQGFEEKLFF	TGTGCCAGCAGCCTCCAGGAACAGGGGTTTGAAGAAAAACTGTTTTTT
TRBJ1-2	TRBV27	TRBD1	-	CASSHQTGWGNYGYTF	TGTGCCAGCAGTCATCAGACAGGGTGGGGGAACTATGGCTACACCTTC
TRBJ1-2	TRBV21-1	-	-	CASIRKFLQGARMGYTF	TGTGCCAGCATCAGAAAATTCCTTCAGGGGGCGCGGATGGGCTACACCTTC
TRBJ2-1	TRBV4-1	TRBD2	-	CASSQERRAGALPGSYNEQFF	TGCGCCAGCAGCCAAGAAAGGCGAGCGGGAGCCCTTCCAGGGTCCTACAATGAGCAGTTCTTC
TRBJ2-7	TRBV7-9	-	many	CASSLRQDHPYEQYF	TGTGCCAGCAGCTTACGACAGGATCACCCCTACGAGCAGTACTTC
TRBJ2-2	TRBV2	TRBD2	-	CASSEPQTSGSNTGELFF	TGTGCCAGCAGTGAACCCCAGACTAGCGGCTCGAACACCGGGGAGCTGTTTTTT
TRBJ1-2	TRBV7-8	-	-	CASSPVVGGGADGYTF	TGTGCCAGCAGCCCGGTAGTTGGTGGGGGCGCAGATGGCTACACCTTC
TRBJ2-2	TRBV9	-	-	CASSAVQGSGELFF	TGTGCCAGCAGCGCCGTACAGGGATCCGGGGAGCTGTTTTTT
TRBJ2-1	TRBV5-1	TRBD2	-	CASSADSGSSYNEQFF	TGCGCCAGCAGCGCTGATAGCGGGAGCTCCTACAATGAGCAGTTCTTC
TRBJ2-7	TRBV7-9	-	few	CASSFPAGTAYEQYF	TGTGCCAGCAGCTTTCCGGCAGGGACTGCGTACGAGCAGTACTTC